A selection of T cell receptor beta chains follows, all from one sample in a study of shared clonotypes between healthy human individuals. Repertoires were generated with immunoSEQ multiplex PCR, while TCRdb's copy carries only in-frame clones and drops some. The sample comprises about 2.4 million clones, 85% to 95% of which are singletons, and about 0.13% rests with the top ten. Material: naive CD4+ T cells sorted from blood. All receptors derive from a man younger than 35 in good health. Both conserved end residues are trimmed from each CDR3. The listing skips clone size in some rows; elsewhere it reads once, few, many or a size class.

TRBV7-9 NA ASSETYNQPQH
TRBV30 NA AWRGSGGGYT
TRBV10-3 NA AISGTGGDNQPQH
TRBV7-9 NA ASSLLGVSTNEKLF
TRBV6-1 NA ASLVTAYSNQPQH
TRBV4-1 NA ASSQGSRADSVTQY
TRBV7-2 few ASSLTPGSPLH
TRBV2 NA ASRWQGIETDTQY
TRBV5-1 NA ASSFFNSPQETQY
TRBV4-3 NA ASSPGDRAIPGYT
TRBV11-3 NA ASRGQGSYNEQF
TRBV11-2 NA ASSSFSRQETQY
TRBV6-1 NA ASSHGQGKEKLF
TRBV5-1 NA ASSLTTSGVEGYT
TRBV11-3 NA ASSYGGSSTDTQY
TRBV18 NA ASSGGTGGRETQY
TRBV5-1 NA ASSLDGRGAPGNQPQH
TRBV4-2 NA ASSQDRGGLGAGELF
TRBV18 NA ASSPRLIQGDEQY
TRBV10-1 NA ASRRTSSYEQY
TRBV4-3 NA ASSQAIASGVYTDTQY
TRBV11-3 NA ASSFLPPAYNEQF
TRBV30 NA AWSTGQQTYSNQPQH
TRBV7-8 NA ASSFTGNNNEQF
TRBV7-9 NA ASSRNPGGTEAF
TRBV11-1 NA ASSAGQGHEKLF
TRBV28 NA ASSRYEQY
TRBV19 NA ASSPPGQLEAF
TRBV2 NA ASSEKAGIDRETQY
TRBV18 few ATSFGVTGELF
TRBV30 NA AWSPQADTQY
TRBV5-1 NA ASSLAMVSGELF
TRBV5-1 NA ASSFSGKISKREGETQY
TRBV18 NA ASSPQGQETQY
TRBV7-9 once ASSPAQFSYTLVAF
TRBV5-5 NA ASSVPGGQPQH
TRBV5-4 NA ASSLIGEGNTGELF
TRBV29-1 NA SVEKDSAQMQF
TRBV19 NA ASSTQGKNTEAF
TRBV6-5 NA ASSRGISGETQY
TRBV18 NA ASSPGQGGYQPQH
TRBV10-3 NA AISELAGGPGEQF
TRBV28 NA ASLTGASPNEKLF
TRBV11-3 NA ASSGGQALEQF
TRBV19 NA ASSSGVFSGNTIY
TRBV4-1 few ASSQEPVMNTEAF
TRBV29-1 once SALLLAGAYNEQF
TRBV10-3 NA AISLTSGGPPEY
TRBV6-1 NA ASSELGLSPLH